A selection of T cell receptor beta chains follows, all from one sample in a study of blood T cell repertoires in COVID-19. TCRdb's table, derived via immunoSEQ multiplex PCR, lists solely in-frame clones and lacks some. The sample records 80,000 or so clones, 81% being singletons. The specimen sequenced was peripheral blood. The receptor source for this set is an elderly man with acute or convalescent COVID-19. CDR3s leave out the opening cysteine and the closing phenylalanine or tryptophan.

>TRBJ2-3|TRBV10-3
AISESSGSGDTQY
>TRBJ2-7|TRBV5-1
ASSPEGVDEQY
>TRBJ2-7|TRBV7-9
ASSRQVYEQY
>TRBJ2-1|TRBV5-1
ASSLAQGYYNEQF
>TRBJ2-2|TRBV24-1
ATSDTRQGASGELF
>TRBJ2-6|TRBV5-4
ASSLGSAYSSGANVLT
>TRBJ1-2|TRBV5-8
ASSLEGAANYGYT
>TRBJ2-3|TRBV10-2
ASSPSGDTQY
>TRBJ2-5|TRBV28
ASSFRQTIQETQY
>TRBJ2-1|TRBV29-1
SVVGQGAWEQF
>TRBJ2-7|TRBV6-2/TRBV6-3
ASSSSGYEQY
>TRBJ1-4|TRBV5-1
ASRSSGEKLF
>TRBJ2-1|TRBV6-1
ASSVVAPSSYNEQF
>TRBJ2-1|TRBV19
ASSVDNRSYNEQF
>TRBJ1-2|TRBV18
ASSPQAGMGDGYT
>TRBJ1-3|TRBV4-2
ASSQVQGAGNTIY
>TRBJ1-1|TRBV6-5
ASSYSTARDTEAF
>TRBJ1-6|TRBV11-1
ASSLAAGGSNSPLH
>TRBJ1-2|TRBV3-1/TRBV3-2
ASNQGAAEGYT
>TRBJ1-1|TRBV28
ASISGQGNTEAF